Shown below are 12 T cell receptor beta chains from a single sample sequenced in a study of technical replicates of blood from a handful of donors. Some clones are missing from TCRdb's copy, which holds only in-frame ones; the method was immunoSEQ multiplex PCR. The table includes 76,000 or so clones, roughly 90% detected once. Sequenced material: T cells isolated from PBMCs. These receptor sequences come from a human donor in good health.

CDR3: CASSLSIPTGELFF. For the CDR3, the DNA is TGTGCCAGCAGTTTATCTATCCCAACCGGGGAGCTGTTTTTT. The chain has TRBV28 and TRBJ2-2, with D hard to call. Germline-derived CDR1 and CDR2 are MDHEN and SYDVKM. The CDR3 loop spans 14 amino acids. The ends were cut back, 1 base at V and 5 bases at J, with 8 bases in the middle.

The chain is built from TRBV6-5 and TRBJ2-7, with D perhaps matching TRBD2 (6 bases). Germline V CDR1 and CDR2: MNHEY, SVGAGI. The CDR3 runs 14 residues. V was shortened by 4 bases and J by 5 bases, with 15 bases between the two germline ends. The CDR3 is CASSLSGVWDEQYF. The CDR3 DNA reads TGTGCCAGCAGTTTGTCGGGAGTTTGGGACGAGCAGTACTTC.

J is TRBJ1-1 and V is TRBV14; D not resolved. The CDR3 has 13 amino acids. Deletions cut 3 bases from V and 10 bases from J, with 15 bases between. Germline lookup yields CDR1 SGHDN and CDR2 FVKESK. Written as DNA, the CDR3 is TGTGCCAGCAGCCATACTAGGAGCCGAGCAGCTTTCTTT. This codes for CASSHTRSRAAFF.

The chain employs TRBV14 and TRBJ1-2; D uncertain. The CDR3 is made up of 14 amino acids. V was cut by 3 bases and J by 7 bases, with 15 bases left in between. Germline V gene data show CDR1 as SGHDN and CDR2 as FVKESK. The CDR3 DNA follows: TGTGCCAGCAGCCAGTCGCCCTCCCGAGGTGGCTACACCTTC. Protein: CASSQSPSRGGYTF. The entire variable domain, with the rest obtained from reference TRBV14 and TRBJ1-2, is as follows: EAGVTQFPSHSVIEKGQTVTLRCDPISGHDNLYWYRRVMGKEIKFLLHFVKESKQDESGMPNNRFLAERTGGTYSTLKVQPAELEDSGVYFCASSQSPSRGGYTFGSGTRLTVV.

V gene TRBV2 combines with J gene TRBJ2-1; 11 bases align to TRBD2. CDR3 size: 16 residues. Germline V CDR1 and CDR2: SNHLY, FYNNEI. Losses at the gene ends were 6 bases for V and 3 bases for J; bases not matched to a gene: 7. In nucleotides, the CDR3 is TGTGCCAGCAGCAACCAAGGACTAGCGGGCTACAATGAGCAGTTCTTC. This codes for CASSNQGLAGYNEQFF.

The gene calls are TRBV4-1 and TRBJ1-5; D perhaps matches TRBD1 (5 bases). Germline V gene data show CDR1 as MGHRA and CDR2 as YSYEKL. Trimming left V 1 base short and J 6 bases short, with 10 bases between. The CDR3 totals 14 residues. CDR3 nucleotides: TGCGCCAGCAGCCAAGCTGTGGGGGGTCAGCCCCAGCATTTT. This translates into CASSQAVGGQPQHF.

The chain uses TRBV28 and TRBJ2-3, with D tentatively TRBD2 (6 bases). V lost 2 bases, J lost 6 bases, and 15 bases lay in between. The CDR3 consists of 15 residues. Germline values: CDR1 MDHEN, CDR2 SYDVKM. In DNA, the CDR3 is TGTGCCAGCAGTTTAACAAGACTAGGGGCGGATACGCAGTATTTT. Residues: CASSLTRLGADTQYF.

CDR3 protein: CASSRESNEKLFF. DNA of the CDR3: TGTGCCAGCAGCAGGGAATCTAATGAAAAACTGTTTTTT. The chain carries TRBV2 and TRBJ1-4, with a possible D match to TRBD1 (5 bases). V gave up 6 bases and J gave up 3 bases, with 8 bases separating them. The CDR3 totals 13 residues. Per the germline V gene, CDR1 is SNHLY and CDR2 is FYNNEI.

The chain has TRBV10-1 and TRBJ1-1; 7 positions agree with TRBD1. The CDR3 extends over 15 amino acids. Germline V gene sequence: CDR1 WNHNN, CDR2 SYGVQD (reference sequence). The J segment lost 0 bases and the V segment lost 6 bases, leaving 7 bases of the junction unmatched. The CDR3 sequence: CASSRDSTMNTEAFF. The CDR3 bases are TGCGCCAGCAGCCGGGACAGCACTATGAACACTGAAGCTTTCTTT.

Here the CDR3 reads CASSRIRGSEGSNEKLFF. The CDR3 coding sequence is TGTGCCAGCTCACGTATACGGGGATCTGAAGGGTCTAATGAAAAACTGTTTTTT. The chain combines TRBV18 with TRBJ1-4; D unclear. This CDR3 region has 18 residues. The V and J ends lost 4 bases and 3 bases respectively, with 21 bases between them. Germline V gene lookup returns CDR1 KGHSH and CDR2 LQKENI. Drawing the rest from reference TRBV18 and TRBJ1-4, the complete variable domain is NAGVMQNPRHLVRRRGQEARLRCSPMKGHSHVYWYRQLPEEGLKFMVYLQKENIIDESGMPKERFSAEFPKEGPSILRIQQVVRGDSAAYFCASSRIRGSEGSNEKLFFGSGTQLSVL.

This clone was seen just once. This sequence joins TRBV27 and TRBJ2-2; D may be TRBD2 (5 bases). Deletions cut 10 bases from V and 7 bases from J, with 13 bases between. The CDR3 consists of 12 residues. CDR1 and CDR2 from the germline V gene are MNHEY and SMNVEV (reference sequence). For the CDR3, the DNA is TGTGCCACCGCACCGAGGGTCGGGGAGCTGTTTTTT. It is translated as CATAPRVGELFF.

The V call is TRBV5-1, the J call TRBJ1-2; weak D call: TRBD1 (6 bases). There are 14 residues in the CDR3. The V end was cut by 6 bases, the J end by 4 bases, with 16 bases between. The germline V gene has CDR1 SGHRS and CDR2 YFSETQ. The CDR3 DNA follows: TGCGCCAGCACTGGCACAGGGAACCCCTATGGCTACACCTTC. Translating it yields CASTGTGNPYGYTF.